This record concerns one TCR beta chain sequence. Its binding antigen is unknown. No base-level quality is on record; no much larger clone is a single base apart. The sample is drawn from a study of blood T cell repertoires in COVID-19 (dated by TCRdb to 2020 to 2022). Context from the whole study: Samples from collaborators originated in the United States, Italy and Spain and spanned both the acute and convalescent phases of COVID-19. The material from the prospective study consisted of cDNA or gDNA derived from T cells, B-cell-depleted T cells, or PBMCs. The dataset comprised deeply sampled blood TCRbeta repertoires from subjects exposed to, actively infected with, or recovered from COVID-19. A freely available public database, intended as a resource for researchers studying the immune response to SARS-CoV-2, is where the repertoires were released. Samples were obtained from the ongoing ImmuneRACE study (first 160 participants) and from roughly 1,300 subjects provided by 6 global collaborators. Nearly every sample came with metadata listing a de-identified subject ID, COVID-19 status, age in years and sex. HLA class I and class II types, where available, came from metadata supplied by the sample provider rather than from assay-based typing.

The immunoSEQ Assay, a bias-controlled multiplex PCR, was used to amplify TCRbeta CDR3 regions from genomic DNA. Processing in the source paper ran as follows. Nucleated cell counts per sample were estimated from amplification of reference gene primers within the assay. To quantify the absolute abundance of each unique TCRbeta CDR3 rearrangement, sequence reads were collapsed and filtered. Productive Simpson clonality was computed per sample as the square root of Simpson's diversity index over productive rearrangements. TCRdb stores this immuneACCESS table with in-frame sequences only. Part of the clones is absent; in the studies checked, under half of the shortfall reflects unresolved V genes, and no reason is known for the rest. V and J calls and clone size are as listed in that table; D and trimming were resolved from the DNA. This sample lists tens of thousands of clones; around 86% were detected once. The ten largest make up around 28% of the sample.

CDR1 and CDR2 were assigned from the germline V gene (reference sequence) as SEHNR and FQNEAQ. Trimmed from V: 5 bases; trimmed from J: 7 bases; junction bases lacking a gene match: 11. The CDR3 goes from the cysteine to the phenylalanine over 16 residues. The only DNA kept is the CDR3, 48 bases in frame from the first base. The paper as a whole reports these results and caveats: Clinical and demographic metadata were provided uncurated, with the amount varying by source and participant.

Collaborating institutions collected whole blood in K2EDTA tubes following their own protocols. For TCRbeta analysis, collaborator samples were shipped as frozen whole blood, as isolated PBMCs, or as DNA extracted from either sample type. This clonotype originated in a human donor in a cohort sampled during active COVID-19. The receptor chain draws on TRBV7-9 and TRBJ2-1, and 10 junctional nucleotides match TRBD2. Sequencing used peripheral blood. The CDR3 region: CASSPSRASGRNEQFF. The sequence in DNA is TGTGCCAGCAGCCCCTCGAGGGCTAGCGGGAGAAATGAGCAGTTCTTC.